The 14 T cell receptor beta chains listed next were all sequenced from one sample in a study of blood T cell repertoires in COVID-19. Here immunoSEQ multiplex PCR was the method, and the copy in TCRdb shows in-frame clones only, minus some. Of approximately 28,000 clones listed, approximately 90% are singletons. Sample: peripheral blood. The receptor source for this set is a man in his 60s with active COVID-19.

Details on this clone: Different DNA sequences within this sample yield the same CDR3. The chain joins TRBV7-9 to TRBJ2-3; D gene uncertain. The CDR3 sequence is 12 residues long. Germline lookup yields CDR1 SEHNR and CDR2 FQNEAQ (reference sequence). Trimming cost V 5 bases and J 4 bases, with 7 bases left between them. The DNA of the CDR3 is TGTGCCAGCAGCCCTCTATCAGATACGCAGTATTTT. Protein product: CASSPLSDTQYF.

The chain combines TRBV6-5 with TRBJ1-5; D gene uncertain. Looked up from germline, CDR1 is MNHEY and CDR2 is SVGAGI. The CDR3 runs to 15 residues. The ends were cut back, 8 bases at V and 0 bases at J, with 14 bases in the middle. The CDR3 nucleotides are TGTGCCAGCCGGTTGGGAGTATATAGCAATCAGCCCCAGCATTTT. As protein: CASRLGVYSNQPQHF.

The J gene is TRBJ2-3, the V gene TRBV29-1, with TRBD2 identical over 8 bases. The length of the CDR3 is 14 residues. The trim removed 7 bases at V and 4 bases at J, leaving 10 bases unmatched. The germline gives CDR1 SQVTM, CDR2 ANQGSEA. The CDR3 here is CSAGGGLISDTQYF. The CDR3, as DNA: TGCAGCGCCGGGGGGGGCCTGATATCAGATACGCAGTATTTT.

This clone was seen once. The V and J genes are TRBV29-1 and TRBJ1-2, with D maybe TRBD1 (6 bases). CDR3 length: 11 residues. Per the germline V gene, CDR1 is SQVTM and CDR2 is ANQGSEA. V was pared by 4 bases and J by 8 bases, with 11 bases between. The CDR3 nucleotides are TGCAGCGTTGGATGGGGGCACGGCTACACCTTC. Protein sequence: CSVGWGHGYTF.

This clone was recorded only once. This chain joins TRBV3-1 (or the pseudogene TRBV3-2) and TRBJ1-2, with unresolved D. The V end was cut by 1 base, the J end by 4 bases, with 7 bases between. Germline values: CDR1 LGHDT, CDR2 YNNKEL (reference sequence). The CDR3 is made up of 13 amino acids. The CDR3 region is CASSQGAVYGYTF. Written as DNA, the CDR3 is TGTGCCAGCAGCCAAGGGGCAGTCTATGGCTACACCTTC.

The J gene is TRBJ2-2, the V gene TRBV5-8; the match to TRBD2 covers 8 bases. V shed 6 bases and J 0 bases; nucleotides not matched to a gene: 10. There are 17 residues in the CDR3. Germline CDR1 is SGHTS and CDR2 is YDEGEE. CDR3 DNA: TGTGCCAGCATCGAACTTGGAGCGGGGGCGAACACCGGGGAGCTGTTTTTT. Translated, it gives CASIELGAGANTGELFF. The full variable domain, with the rest looked up from reference TRBV5-8 and TRBJ2-2, is EAGVTQSPTHLIKTRGQQATLRCSPISGHTSVYWYQQALGLGLQFLLWYDEGEERNRGNFPPRFSGRQFPNYSSELNVNALELEDSALYLCASIELGAGANTGELFFGEGSRLTVL.

The chain uses TRBV27 and TRBJ2-5; weak D call: TRBD1 (5 bases). Germline CDR1 MNHEY, CDR2 SMNVEV (reference sequence). The V gene lost 5 bases and the J gene lost 4 bases, with 17 bases spanning the gap. This CDR3 contains 15 residues. The CDR3 loop reads CASSPLLGRVETQYF. As DNA, the CDR3 is TGTGCCAGCAGTCCCTTACTGGGGCGCGTAGAGACCCAGTACTTC.

A word on this clone: As the CDR3 is not closed by the conserved phenylalanine or tryptophan, this likely results from a read error. The DNA is left out, because the CDR3 cannot be placed on it with certainty; the CDR3 is given as TCRdb lists it. CDR3 sequence: CASSLTGEKFTPPL. This chain links TRBV7-3 with TRBJ1-6; the D call of TRBD1 is as the table states it, not checked on the DNA. The germline CDR1 and CDR2 sequences are SGHTA and FQGTGA. Inclusive of both ends, the CDR3 amounts to 14 amino acids.

V and J are TRBV5-1 and TRBJ2-3, with D tentatively TRBD2 (6 bases). Germline CDR1 reads SGHRS; CDR2 reads YFSETQ. Trimming stripped 0 bases from V and 1 base from J, with 9 bases between. The CDR3 has 15 amino acids. CDR3 region: CASSLGGGGTDTQYF. In DNA, the CDR3 is TGCGCCAGCAGCTTGGGGGGCGGGGGCACAGATACGCAGTATTTT.

J is TRBJ2-7 and V is TRBV9; D unresolved. The CDR3 loop spans 14 amino acids. Trimming left V 0 bases short and J 4 bases short, with 11 bases between. Germline CDR1 SGDLS, CDR2 YYNGEE. The CDR3, as DNA: TGTGCCAGCAGCGTAGACCCGGAAGCGTACGAGCAGTACTTC. Translated: CASSVDPEAYEQYF.

The CDR3: CASSFGQGHGYTF. In DNA form, the CDR3 reads TGCGCCAGCAGCTTTGGGCAGGGTCATGGCTACACCTTC. V usage is TRBV5-1 and J usage is TRBJ1-2, with D perhaps matching TRBD1 (5 bases). V was clipped by 2 bases and J by 6 bases, with 11 bases between them. CDR3 length: 13 amino acids. CDR1 SGHRS and CDR2 YFSETQ come from the germline V gene.

As for this clone: The identical CDR3 is also encoded by other nucleotide sequences in the sample. This chain joins TRBV9 and TRBJ2-3; 13 bases are shared with TRBD2. The germline V gene encodes CDR1 SGDLS and CDR2 YYNGEE. This CDR3 comprises 16 residues. V lost 0 bases to trimming and J lost 6 bases; unmatched junction nucleotides: 4. The CDR3 bases are TGTGCCAGCAGCGTAGCCGGACTAGCGGGGGCCGATACGCAGTATTTT. Translation gives CASSVAGLAGADTQYF.

This chain joins TRBV3-1 (or the pseudogene TRBV3-2) and TRBJ2-5, with D possibly matching TRBD2 (6 bases). This CDR3 is 15 amino acids long. Trimming took 2 bases from V and 5 from J, leaving 15 bases between them. CDR1 is LGHDT, CDR2 YNNKEL, per germline (reference sequence). The CDR3: CASSQTRGTRETQYF. DNA for the CDR3: TGTGCCAGCAGCCAAACGAGAGGGACTCGGGAGACCCAGTACTTC.

This chain joins TRBV6-5 and TRBJ1-5; 9 nucleotides match TRBD1. This CDR3 has 15 residues. Trimming took 6 bases from V and 4 from J; bases not matched to a gene: 7. Germline V CDR1 and CDR2: MNHEY, SVGAGI. The CDR3 nucleotides are TGTGCCAGCAGAAATACCGGGACAGGGAATCAGCCCCAGCATTTT. Encoded protein: CASRNTGTGNQPQHF.